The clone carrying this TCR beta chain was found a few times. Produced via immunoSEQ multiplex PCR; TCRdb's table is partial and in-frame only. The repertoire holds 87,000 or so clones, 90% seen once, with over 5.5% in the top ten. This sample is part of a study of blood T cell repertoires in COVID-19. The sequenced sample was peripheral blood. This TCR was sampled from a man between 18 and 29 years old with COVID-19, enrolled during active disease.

The CDR3, as DNA: TGTGCCATCAGTGAGCGCCGGGACACATACACAGATACGCAGTATTTT. Encoded protein: CAISERRDTYTDTQYF. This sequence joins TRBV10-3 and TRBJ2-3; weak D call: TRBD1 (6 bases). Per the germline V gene, CDR1 is ENHRY and CDR2 is SYGVKD. The CDR3 extends over 16 amino acids. Trimming shortened V by 2 bases and J by 2 bases, and 14 bases separated the two germline ends.